This TCR beta chain was observed in a study of CD8+ T cells in alopecia areata. General study points: Possibly as an HLA-related effect, TCR sharing across patients appeared less clear than in mice.

Trimming pared 6 bases from V and 5 bases from J, leaving 19 bases between. There are 16 residues in the CDR3. The V gene's germline CDR1 is MNHNY and CDR2 SVGAGI (reference sequence). Documented treatment: oral pan-JAK inhibitor, 5-10 mg twice daily. This clone was detected only a few times. Antigen specificity is unknown. Extraction and reverse transcription of RNA yielded cDNA as the sequencing template. Clones were sequenced by immunoSEQ multiplex PCR, and TCRdb holds only the in-frame ones, with some missing. The table has approximately 200,000 clones, around 56% seen once. This chain connects TRBV6-6 to TRBJ2-2, with D perhaps TRBD2 (7 bases). The material sequenced was CD4+ T cells sorted from blood, taken at week 4, from a patient treated with tofacitinib. The origin of this receptor is a human donor with alopecia areata. CDR3 loop: CASSPPERGGTGELFF. CDR3 sequence (DNA): TGTGCCAGCAGCCCTCCTGAGAGGGGGGGGACCGGGGAGCTGTTTTTT.